The 5 T cell receptor beta chains listed next were all sequenced from one sample in a study of CD8 T cells in Susac syndrome. With random hexamers, about 0.45 to 1 ug RNA was reverse transcribed. Each CDR3 protein gets one entry after TCRdb re-called the immunoSEQ multiplex PCR reads with MiXCR. The sample has just under 95,000 distinct CDR3 sequences; around 94% are singletons. Input material: CD4+ T cells from PBMCs. The receptors were gathered from a human donor with Susac syndrome.

The chain employs TRBV29-1 and TRBJ1-3; D perhaps matches TRBD1 (6 bases). This CDR3 region has 12 residues. V lost 4 bases to trimming and J lost 2 bases, with 6 bases between them. The germline CDR1 and CDR2 sequences are SQVTM and ANQGSEA. CDR3 loop: CSVGTAGNTIYF. The DNA of the CDR3 is TGCAGCGTTGGGACAGCTGGAAACACCATATATTTT.

This clonotype showed up just once. The chain carries TRBV7-9 and TRBJ2-3, with D unclear. Trimming stripped 3 bases from V and 4 bases from J, with 14 bases between. The CDR3 is 15 amino acids. Looked up from germline, CDR1 is SEHNR and CDR2 is FQNEAQ (reference sequence). The CDR3 DNA is TGTGCCAGCAGCTTTGACCACCGGCCCCCAGATACGCAGTATTTT. Protein sequence: CASSFDHRPPDTQYF.

This chain joins TRBV7-2 and TRBJ1-6; the D is unclear. The CDR3 has 15 residues. CDR1 SGHTA and CDR2 FQGNSA come from the germline V gene. The germline V and J ends were trimmed by 5 bases and 7 bases, with 15 bases remaining between them. The CDR3 DNA reads TGTGCCAGCAGCCATCCAAACAGCCCCAATTCACCCCTCCACTTT. It translates to CASSHPNSPNSPLHF.

Within the sample, this clonotype is medium-sized (0.01 to 0.1%). The V call is TRBV7-9, the J call TRBJ2-3; 12 nucleotides agree with TRBD2. V lost 0 bases and J lost 4; bases outside the gene matches: 2. CDR3 length equals 16 residues. Germline V gene data show CDR1 as SEHNR and CDR2 as FQNEAQ (reference sequence). The chain's CDR3 is CASSLALAGGADTQYF. The DNA of the CDR3 is TGTGCCAGCAGCTTAGCACTAGCGGGGGGTGCAGATACGCAGTATTTT.

This chain joins TRBV11-2 and TRBJ2-1; TRBD1 agrees at 8 bases. The CDR3 has 13 residues. With 5 bases clipped from V and 6 bases from J, the junction kept 3 bases outside the gene matches. Germline assignment: CDR1 SGHAT and CDR2 FQNNGV. Here the CDR3 DNA reads TGTGCCAGCAGCGCAGACAGGGGCAATGAGCAGTTCTTC. Its translation is CASSADRGNEQFF.